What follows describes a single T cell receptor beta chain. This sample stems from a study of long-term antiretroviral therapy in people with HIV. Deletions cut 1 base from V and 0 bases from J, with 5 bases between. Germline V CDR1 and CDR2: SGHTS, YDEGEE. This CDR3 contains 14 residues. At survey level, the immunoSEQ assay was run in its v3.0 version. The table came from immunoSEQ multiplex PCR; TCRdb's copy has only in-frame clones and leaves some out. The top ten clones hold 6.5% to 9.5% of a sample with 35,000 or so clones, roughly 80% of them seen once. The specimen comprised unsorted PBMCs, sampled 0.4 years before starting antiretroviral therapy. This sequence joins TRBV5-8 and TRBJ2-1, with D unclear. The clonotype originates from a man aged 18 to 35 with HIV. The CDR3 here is CASSLFGSYNEQFF. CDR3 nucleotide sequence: TGTGCCAGCAGCTTGTTTGGCTCCTACAATGAGCAGTTCTTC.